The 21 T cell receptor beta chains in this list originate from one sample, sequenced in a study of technical replicates of blood from a few donors. TCRdb keeps only in-frame clones here, not all; method: immunoSEQ multiplex PCR. Among tens of thousands of clones listed, approximately 94% were seen once. Sequencing was performed on T cells isolated from PBMCs. These TCRs come from a human donor in good health.

The rearrangement uses TRBV13 and TRBJ2-7, with a weak D call TRBD1 (5 bases). The CDR3 totals 18 residues. The germline V and J ends were trimmed by 2 bases and 2 bases, with 22 bases remaining between them. Germline CDR1 and CDR2: PRHDT and FYEKMQ (reference sequence). CDR3 coding DNA: TGTGCCAGCAGCTTAACGGTGCTGGACGGGCCACAGGCCTACGAGCAGTACTTC. Encoded protein: CASSLTVLDGPQAYEQYF. Filled out from reference TRBV13 and TRBJ2-7, the complete variable domain reads AAGVIQSPRHLIKEKRETATLKCYPIPRHDTVYWYQQGPGQDPQFLISFYEKMQSDKGSIPDRFSAQQFSDYHSELNMSSLELGDSALYFCASSLTVLDGPQAYEQYFGPGTRLTVT.

The chain carries TRBV15 and TRBJ2-7, with 9 nucleotides matching TRBD2. The ends lost 1 base at V and 10 bases at J; junction bases unmatched: 8. Per germline, CDR1 LNHNV and CDR2 YYDKDF (reference sequence). CDR3 length: 14 residues. DNA of the CDR3: TGTGCCACCAGCAGAGGTGATAGCGGGAGAGTACAGTACTTC. It specifies CATSRGDSGRVQYF.

This chain connects TRBV4-1 to TRBJ1-3; D might be TRBD1 (6 bases). CDR3 length: 17 residues. Germline V gives CDR1 MGHRA, CDR2 YSYEKL. The ends were cut back, 2 bases at V and 3 bases at J, with 17 bases in the middle. The CDR3 region has the DNA TGCGCCAGCAGCCAATCCCGGGGGGGGCTTAGTGGAAACACCATATATTTT. Amino acids: CASSQSRGGLSGNTIYF.

The chain uses TRBV13 and TRBJ1-5; no clear D. Trimming cost V 2 bases and J 2 bases, with 4 bases left between them. CDR1 and CDR2 from the germline V gene are PRHDT and FYEKMQ (reference sequence). The CDR3 runs 13 residues. The CDR3 DNA follows: TGTGCCAGCAGCTTACAGGGCAATCAGCCCCAGCATTTT. It yields the protein CASSLQGNQPQHF.

About this clone: The junction departs from germline at one end; a sequencing error may be responsible. This chain links TRBV7-7 with TRBJ2-3; D may be TRBD2 (6 bases). Germline V gives CDR1 SSHAT, CDR2 FNYEAQ (reference sequence). The CDR3 contains 17 residues. The chain's CDR3 is CASSPEETSHLSDTQYF. The CDR3, as DNA: TGTGCTAGCAGCCCCGAGGAGACTAGTCATTTATCAGATACGCAGTATTTT. The variable domain in full, with the rest retrieved from reference TRBV7-7 and TRBJ2-3, is GAGVSQSPRYKVTKRGQDVTLRCDPISSHATLYWYQQALGQGPEFLTYFNYEAQPDKSGLPSDRFSAERPEGSISTLTIQRTEQRDSAMYRCASSPEETSHLSDTQYFGPGTRLTVL.

The rearrangement uses TRBV2 and TRBJ1-2, with D unresolved. The V gene lost 8 bases and the J gene lost 1 base, with 14 bases spanning the gap. Germline values: CDR1 SNHLY, CDR2 FYNNEI. CDR3 length: 14 residues. The CDR3 nucleotides are TGTGCCAGCTTCCGGGAACAGCTTAACTATGGCTACACCTTC. Amino acid sequence: CASFREQLNYGYTF. The full variable domain, completed using reference TRBV2 and TRBJ1-2, is EPEVTQTPSHQVTQMGQEVILRCVPISNHLYFYWYRQILGQKVEFLVSFYNNEISEKSEIFDDQFSVERPDGSNFTLKIRSTKLEDSAMYFCASFREQLNYGYTFGSGTRLTVV.

V gene TRBV7-6 combines with J gene TRBJ2-7; perhaps TRBD1 as D (5 bases). V lost 5 bases and J lost 1, with 15 bases in between. The CDR3 length is 15 residues. The germline gives CDR1 SGHVS, CDR2 FNYEAQ. CDR3 nucleotide sequence: TGTGCCAGCAGCCCCACCGTGGGGCTTTCCTACGAGCAGTACTTC. This encodes CASSPTVGLSYEQYF.

V gene TRBV2 combines with J gene TRBJ2-7; the match to TRBD2 covers 10 bases. Germline assignment: CDR1 SNHLY and CDR2 FYNNEI. The CDR3 is 16 residues long. Trimming took 6 bases from V and 0 from J; bases not matched to a gene: 8. The CDR3 sequence: CASRGTSGTRSYEQYF. CDR3 DNA: TGTGCCAGCAGGGGTACTAGCGGGACGCGCTCCTACGAGCAGTACTTC.

The J gene is TRBJ2-1, the V gene TRBV11-2; 11 nucleotides agree with TRBD2. V dropped 6 bases and J dropped 9; count of bases not matched to a gene: 7. This CDR3 region has 14 residues. The germline V gene encodes CDR1 SGHAT and CDR2 FQNNGV. The CDR3 loop is CASSRTSGSSEQFF. CDR3 bases: TGTGCCAGCAGTCGAACTAGCGGGAGTAGTGAGCAGTTCTTC.

The V and J genes are TRBV15 and TRBJ1-1; 7 positions agree with TRBD1. The CDR3 extends over 13 amino acids. J gave up 4 bases and V 5 bases, and 4 bases lay outside the gene matches. Looked up from germline, CDR1 is LNHNV and CDR2 is YYDKDF (reference sequence). CDR3 sequence reads: CATSDRVRTEAFF. The CDR3 DNA reads as TGTGCCACCAGCGACAGGGTCCGCACTGAAGCTTTCTTT.

In DNA, the CDR3 is TGTGCCAGCAGCCCCACTAGAGGGGGTAAGTTCAGGGATGAGCAGTTCTTC. The encoded protein is CASSPTRGGKFRDEQFF. The chain carries TRBV5-4 and TRBJ2-1, with a possible D match to TRBD1 (6 bases). V was pared by 4 bases and J by 8 bases, with 25 bases between. The CDR3 is made up of 17 amino acids. CDR1 and CDR2 from the germline V gene are SGHNT and YYREEE (reference sequence).

The chain has TRBV29-1 and TRBJ2-1; tentatively, D is TRBD1 (5 bases). The length of the CDR3 is 15 residues. V was shortened by 1 base and J by 4 bases, with 14 bases between the two germline ends. Germline CDR1 is SQVTM and CDR2 is ANQGSEA. The DNA for the CDR3 is TGCAGCGTTGAAGGCTTGGGGCACTTTTACAATGAGCAGTTCTTC. This encodes CSVEGLGHFYNEQFF.

J is TRBJ2-3 and V is TRBV7-6; D gene ambiguous. Germline CDR1 SGHVS, CDR2 FNYEAQ. This CDR3 has 12 residues. V lost 5 bases and J 2 bases, leaving 5 bases between the germline ends. CDR3 in amino acids: CASSRDTDTQYF. As DNA, the CDR3 is TGTGCCAGCAGCCGAGACACAGATACGCAGTATTTT.

The J gene is TRBJ2-7, the V gene TRBV19, with D maybe TRBD1 (5 bases). Germline-derived CDR1 and CDR2 are LNHDA and SQIVND (reference sequence). This CDR3 has 14 residues. Trimming took off 6 bases at V and 12 bases at J, with 24 bases between the two ends. CDR3 region: CASRQPLTGSRVYF. CDR3 DNA: TGTGCCAGTAGACAGCCCCTTACAGGTTCTCGGGTGTACTTC.

The chain links TRBV5-1 to TRBJ1-3; D is possibly TRBD1 (5 bases). The CDR3 spans 16 residues. V dropped 4 bases and J dropped 0 bases, with 14 bases sitting between them. The germline CDR1 and CDR2 sequences are SGHRS and YFSETQ. CDR3: CASSPTGGFSGNTIYF. CDR3 DNA: TGCGCCAGCAGCCCGACGGGGGGATTCTCTGGAAACACCATATATTTT. Complete variable domain (other parts from reference TRBV5-1 and TRBJ1-3): KAGVTQTPRYLIKTRGQQVTLSCSPISGHRSVSWYQQTPGQGLQFLFEYFSETQRNKGNFPGRFSGRQFSNSRSEMNVSTLELGDSALYLCASSPTGGFSGNTIYFGEGSWLTVV.

The rearrangement uses TRBV6-4 and TRBJ1-2; D ambiguous. CDR1 and CDR2 from the germline V gene are MRHNA and SNTAGT. The germline V and J ends were trimmed by 8 bases and 4 bases, with 11 bases remaining between them. The CDR3 is made up of 12 amino acids. The CDR3 region is CASGEGTYGYTF. The CDR3, as DNA: TGTGCCAGCGGAGAAGGTACCTATGGCTACACCTTC.

On this clone: At one boundary the junction diverges from the germline segment, which might be a read error. The genes are TRBV5-4 and TRBJ2-5; 10 bases align to TRBD2. The germline gives CDR1 SGHNT, CDR2 YYREEE (reference sequence). The CDR3 spans 14 residues. The CDR3 DNA is TGTGCCACCAGCGGGGGGGCCGCCAAAGAGACCCAGTACTTC. Translating it yields CATSGGAAKETQYF.

This clone was observed a handful of times. The chain joins TRBV19 to TRBJ1-1, with 8 bases matching TRBD1. Germline V gene sequence: CDR1 LNHDA, CDR2 SQIVND (reference sequence). The CDR3 sequence is 15 residues long. Trimming cost V 5 bases and J 1 base; bases outside gene matches: 6. CDR3 region: CASSATGDWNTEAFF. CDR3 nucleotides: TGTGCCAGTAGTGCGACAGGGGACTGGAACACTGAAGCTTTCTTT.

V usage is TRBV28 and J usage is TRBJ1-1; 7 nucleotides line up with TRBD1. The V segment lost 9 bases and the J segment 4 bases; nucleotides outside the gene matches: 14. Per germline, CDR1 MDHEN and CDR2 SYDVKM. The CDR3 loop spans 15 amino acids. The CDR3 loop is CASNLQGLPGTEAFF. CDR3 coding DNA: TGTGCCAGTAACTTACAGGGGCTTCCAGGCACTGAAGCTTTCTTT.

This clone was seen only a few times. V gene TRBV2 combines with J gene TRBJ1-4; D might be TRBD1 (5 bases). The ends were cut back, 3 bases at V and 4 bases at J, with 12 bases in the middle. The CDR3 sequence is 15 residues long. Germline V lookup: CDR1 SNHLY, CDR2 FYNNEI. The CDR3 bases are TGTGCCAGCAGTGATGAACGGGGGTTTAATGAAAAACTGTTTTTT. This sequence encodes CASSDERGFNEKLFF.

The chain combines TRBV4-1 with TRBJ2-5; D unresolved. With 1 base removed from V and 1 base from J, the gap between germline ends came to 7 bases. This CDR3 is built from 14 residues. CDR1 and CDR2 (germline): MGHRA, YSYEKL. The chain's CDR3 is CASSQGYLQETQYF. The CDR3 DNA is TGCGCCAGCAGCCAAGGCTATCTCCAAGAGACCCAGTACTTC.